This is a list of T cell receptor beta chains from one sample in a study of cytomegalovirus exposure and HLA in healthy donors. Sequencing was performed with immunoSEQ multiplex PCR; in TCRdb, only in-frame clones are kept and a portion is missing. This sample yields 90,000 to 110,000 clones, of which 76% are seen a single time; roughly 8% belongs to the top ten. The sample comprised PBMCs. These TCRs come from a man aged 40-55 years in good health and CMV-seropositive. Each CDR3 is given with its conserved first and last residue. A D gene is named only where the DNA matches it firmly. Only some rows state a clone size, as once, few, many or a class for expanded clones.

clone size,J gene,D gene,V gene,CDR3 protein,CDR3 DNA
.,TRBJ2-2,.,TRBV7-3,CASSSDSSGELFF,TGTGCCAGCAGTTCGGACAGTTCGGGGGAGCTGTTTTTT
.,TRBJ2-3,TRBD2,TRBV11-2,CASSLDGLADTQYF,TGTGCCAGCAGCTTAGATGGACTAGCAGATACGCAGTATTTT
.,TRBJ1-3,.,TRBV6-6,CASSSQQGSGNTIYF,TGTGCCAGCAGTTCCCAACAGGGCTCTGGAAACACCATATATTTT
.,TRBJ2-2,.,TRBV6-1,CASSEQRTNTGELFF,TGTGCCAGCAGTGAACAGCGGACGAACACCGGGGAGCTGTTTTTT
.,TRBJ2-1,TRBD1,TRBV28,CASSLLGQGGGEQFF,TGTGCCAGCAGTTTATTGGGACAGGGGGGGGGTGAGCAGTTCTTC
.,TRBJ2-1,.,TRBV5-1,CASSTEIGRNEQFF,TGCGCCAGCAGCACAGAGATAGGTAGGAATGAGCAGTTCTTC
.,TRBJ1-2,.,TRBV5-6,CASSFGRGTTATF,.
.,TRBJ2-7,TRBD2,TRBV6-6,CASSLTVAGEQYF,TGTGCCAGCAGCCTAACAGTAGCGGGCGAGCAGTACTTC
.,TRBJ2-6,TRBD2,TRBV30,CAWSPRRGGANGLTF,TGTGCCTGGAGTCCTCGGAGGGGAGGGGCCAACGGCCTGACTTTC
.,TRBJ2-3,.,TRBV7-9,CASSLSPGRLDTQYF,TGTGCCAGCAGCTTATCCCCCGGCAGGCTTGATACGCAGTATTTT
.,TRBJ2-2,.,TRBV7-2,CASSLLSTGELFF,TGTGCCAGCAGCTTACTATCCACCGGGGAGCTGTTTTTT
.,TRBJ2-2,TRBD2,TRBV7-8,CASSLRLAGVGQNTGELFF,TGTGCCAGCAGCCTCAGACTAGCGGGAGTTGGGCAGAACACCGGGGAGCTGTTTTTT
.,TRBJ2-7,.,TRBV4-3,CASSQDISVSYEQYF,TGCGCCAGCAGCCAAGATATCAGCGTTTCCTACGAGCAGTACTTC
.,TRBJ2-2,.,TRBV5-6,CASSLRGNADTGELFF,TGTGCCAGCAGCTTGAGGGGGAATGCGGACACCGGGGAGCTGTTTTTT
few,TRBJ2-7,.,TRBV7-3,CASSPTGIGSEQYF,TGTGCCAGCAGCCCCACGGGGATAGGGAGCGAGCAGTACTTC
.,TRBJ1-1,.,TRBV6-5,CASSRDIEGEAFF,TGTGCCAGCAGTCGGGACATTGAGGGTGAAGCTTTCTTT
.,TRBJ1-3,.,TRBV6-1,CASSNRFSGNTIYF,TGTGCCAGCAGTAACAGGTTCTCTGGAAACACCATATATTTT
once,TRBJ2-1,.,TRBV11-2,CASSFPDSWDNEQFF,TGTGCCAGCAGCTTCCCGGACTCGTGGGACAATGAGCAGTTCTTC
.,TRBJ1-3,.,TRBV5-4,CASSLFAGSGNTIYF,TGTGCCAGCAGCTTGTTTGCCGGGTCTGGAAACACCATATATTTT
.,TRBJ1-2,.,TRBV6-5,CASSSGRGDYGYTF,TGTGCCAGCAGCTCAGGGCGCGGGGACTATGGCTACACCTTC
.,TRBJ1-2,TRBD1,TRBV7-2,CASKPDRAPNYGYTF,TGTGCCAGCAAACCCGACAGGGCCCCTAACTATGGCTACACCTTC
once,TRBJ2-4,.,TRBV6-5,CASSPGGNIQYF,TGTGCCAGCAGCCCCGGCGGAAACATTCAGTACTTC
.,TRBJ1-1,TRBD1,TRBV5-4,CASSPWTGIRTEAFF,TGTGCCAGCAGCCCGTGGACAGGGATTCGGACTGAAGCTTTCTTT
.,TRBJ1-4,.,TRBV19,CASYSGEKLFF,TGTGCCAGTTATTCGGGGGAAAAACTGTTTTTT
.,TRBJ2-1,.,TRBV14,CASSQDLRGGEQFF,TGTGCCAGCAGCCAAGATTTACGAGGAGGTGAGCAGTTCTTC
.,TRBJ2-4,.,TRBV2,CASSDSRVSQYF,TGTGCCAGCAGTGATAGCAGGGTGAGTCAGTACTTC
few,TRBJ1-4,TRBD1,TRBV2,CASSLTGQQGEKLFF,TGTGCCAGCAGCTTGACGGGACAGCAAGGAGAAAAACTGTTTTTT
.,TRBJ1-5,.,TRBV30,CAWSRRNQPQHF,TGTGCCTGGAGTCGTCGGAATCAGCCCCAGCATTTT
.,TRBJ2-3,.,TRBV7-2,CASSSGRGTDTQYF,TGTGCCAGCAGCTCCGGGCGGGGCACAGATACGCAGTATTTT
once,TRBJ2-4,.,TRBV4-3,CASSQDQGGDSQYF,TGCGCCAGCAGCCAAGATCAGGGGGGTGACAGTCAGTACTTC
few,TRBJ1-4,TRBD1,TRBV4-1,CASSQDGTGVREKLFF,TGCGCCAGCAGCCAAGATGGGACAGGCGTTAGGGAAAAACTGTTTTTT
.,TRBJ1-1,.,TRBV27,CASSRKGGDTEAFF,TGTGCCAGCAGCCGAAAAGGAGGGGACACTGAAGCTTTCTTT
.,TRBJ2-3,TRBD2,TRBV6-5,CASRVREGGTQYF,TGTGCCAGCAGAGTCAGGGAGGGAGGTACGCAGTATTTT